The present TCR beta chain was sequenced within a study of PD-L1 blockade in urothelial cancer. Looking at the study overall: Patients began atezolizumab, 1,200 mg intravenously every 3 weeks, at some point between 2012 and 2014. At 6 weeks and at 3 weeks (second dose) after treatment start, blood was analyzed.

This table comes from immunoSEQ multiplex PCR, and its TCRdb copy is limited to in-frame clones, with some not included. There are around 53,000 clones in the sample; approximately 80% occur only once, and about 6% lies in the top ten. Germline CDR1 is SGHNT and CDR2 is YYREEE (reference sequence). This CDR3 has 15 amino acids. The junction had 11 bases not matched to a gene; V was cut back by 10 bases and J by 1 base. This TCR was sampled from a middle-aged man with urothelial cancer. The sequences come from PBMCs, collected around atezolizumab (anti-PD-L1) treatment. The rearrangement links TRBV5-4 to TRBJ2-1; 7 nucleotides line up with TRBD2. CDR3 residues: CAASRELLSYNEQFF. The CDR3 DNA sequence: TGTGCCGCCTCGCGGGAGTTGCTTTCCTACAATGAGCAGTTCTTC.